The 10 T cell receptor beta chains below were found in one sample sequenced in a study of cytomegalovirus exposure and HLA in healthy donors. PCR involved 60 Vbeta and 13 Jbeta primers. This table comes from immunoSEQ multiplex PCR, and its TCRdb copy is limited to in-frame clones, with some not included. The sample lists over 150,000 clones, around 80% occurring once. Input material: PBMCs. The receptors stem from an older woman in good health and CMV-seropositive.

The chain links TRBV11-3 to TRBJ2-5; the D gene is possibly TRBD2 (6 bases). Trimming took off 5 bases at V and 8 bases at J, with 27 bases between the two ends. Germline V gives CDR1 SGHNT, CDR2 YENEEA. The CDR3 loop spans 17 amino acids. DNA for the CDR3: TGTGCCAGCAGCCAGACCCGCGGGGCCGCAACGGATGGAACCCAGTACTTC. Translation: CASSQTRGAATDGTQYF.

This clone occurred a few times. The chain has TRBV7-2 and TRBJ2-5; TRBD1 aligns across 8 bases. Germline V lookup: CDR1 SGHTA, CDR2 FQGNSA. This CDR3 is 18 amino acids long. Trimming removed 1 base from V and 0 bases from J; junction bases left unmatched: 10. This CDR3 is CASSLGSRAGGHQETQYF. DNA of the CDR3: TGTGCCAGCAGCTTAGGGTCCAGGGCAGGGGGCCACCAAGAGACCCAGTACTTC.

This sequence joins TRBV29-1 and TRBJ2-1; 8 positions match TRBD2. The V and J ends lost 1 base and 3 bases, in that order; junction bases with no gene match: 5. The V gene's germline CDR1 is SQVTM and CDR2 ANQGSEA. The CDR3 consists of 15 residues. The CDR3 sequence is CSVEGERGFYNEQFF. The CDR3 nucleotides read TGCAGCGTTGAAGGGGAGCGGGGGTTCTACAATGAGCAGTTCTTC.

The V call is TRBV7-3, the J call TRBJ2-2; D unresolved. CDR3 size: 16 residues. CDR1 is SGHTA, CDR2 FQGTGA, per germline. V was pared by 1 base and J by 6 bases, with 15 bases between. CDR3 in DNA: TGTGCCAGCAGCTTAAGATCCGTCCCGGTAGCCGGGGAGCTGTTTTTT. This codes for CASSLRSVPVAGELFF. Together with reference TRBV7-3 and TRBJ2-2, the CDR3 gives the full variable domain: GAGVSQTPSNKVTEKGKYVELRCDPISGHTALYWYRQSLGQGPEFLIYFQGTGAADDSGLPNDRFFAVRPEGSVSTLKIQRTERGDSAVYLCASSLRSVPVAGELFFGEGSRLTVL.

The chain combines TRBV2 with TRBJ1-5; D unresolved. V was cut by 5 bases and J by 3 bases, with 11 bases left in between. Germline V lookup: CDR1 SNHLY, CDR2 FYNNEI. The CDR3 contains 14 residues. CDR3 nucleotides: TGTGCCAGCAGTTCGCAGGCGATCAATCAGCCCCAGCATTTT. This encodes CASSSQAINQPQHF. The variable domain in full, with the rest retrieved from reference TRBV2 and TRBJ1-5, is EPEVTQTPSHQVTQMGQEVILRCVPISNHLYFYWYRQILGQKVEFLVSFYNNEISEKSEIFDDQFSVERPDGSNFTLKIRSTKLEDSAMYFCASSSQAINQPQHFGDGTRLSIL.

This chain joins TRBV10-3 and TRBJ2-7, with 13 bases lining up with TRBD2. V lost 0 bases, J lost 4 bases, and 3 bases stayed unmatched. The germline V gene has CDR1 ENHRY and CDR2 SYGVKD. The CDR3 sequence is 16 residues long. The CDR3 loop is CAISESAGLAGYEQYF. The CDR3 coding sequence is TGTGCCATCAGTGAGTCCGCGGGACTAGCGGGGTACGAGCAGTACTTC.

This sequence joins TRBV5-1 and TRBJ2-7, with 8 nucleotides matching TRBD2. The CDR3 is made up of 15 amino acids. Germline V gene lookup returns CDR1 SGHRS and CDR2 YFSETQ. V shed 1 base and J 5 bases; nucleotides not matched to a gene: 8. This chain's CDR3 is CASSLNGLARDEQYF. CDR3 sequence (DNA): TGCGCCAGCAGCTTGAACGGACTAGCTCGTGACGAGCAGTACTTC. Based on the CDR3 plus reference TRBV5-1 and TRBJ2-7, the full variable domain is KAGVTQTPRYLIKTRGQQVTLSCSPISGHRSVSWYQQTPGQGLQFLFEYFSETQRNKGNFPGRFSGRQFSNSRSEMNVSTLELGDSALYLCASSLNGLARDEQYFGPGTRLTVT.

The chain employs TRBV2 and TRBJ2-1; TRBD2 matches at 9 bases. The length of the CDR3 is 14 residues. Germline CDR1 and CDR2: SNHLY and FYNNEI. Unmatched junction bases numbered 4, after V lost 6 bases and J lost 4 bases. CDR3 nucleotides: TGTGCCAGCAGAGCGGGGGGCCGGTACAATGAGCAGTTCTTC. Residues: CASRAGGRYNEQFF.

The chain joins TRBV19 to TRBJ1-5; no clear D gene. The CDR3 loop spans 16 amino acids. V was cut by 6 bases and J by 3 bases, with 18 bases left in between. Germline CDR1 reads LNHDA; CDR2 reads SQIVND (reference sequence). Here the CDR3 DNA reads TGTGCCAGTAGGAACCCATGGGCCGCCGCCAATCAGCCCCAGCATTTT. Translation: CASRNPWAAANQPQHF.

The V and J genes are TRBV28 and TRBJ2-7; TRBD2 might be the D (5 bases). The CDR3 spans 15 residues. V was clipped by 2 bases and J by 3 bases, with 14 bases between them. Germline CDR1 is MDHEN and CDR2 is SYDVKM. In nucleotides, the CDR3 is TGTGCCAGCAGTTTACTGGGTGAGGGTAGCTACGAGCAGTACTTC. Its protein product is CASSLLGEGSYEQYF.